This is a list of T cell receptor beta chains from one sample in a study of T cell responses to AZD1222 COVID-19 vaccine. This table comes from immunoSEQ multiplex PCR, and its TCRdb copy is limited to in-frame clones, with some not included. The sample shows about 120,000 clones, about 85% of them seen only once. The sequencing here drew on peripheral blood, taken on day 0 of AZD1222 vaccination. The source is an adult in good health. CDR3s include the opening cysteine and the closing phenylalanine or tryptophan.

cdr3_aa v_call cdr3_length
CASSFATWHEQYF TRBV27 13
CASSQDQGLAGLEQFF TRBV3-1/TRBV3-2 16
CASSYPGGSPLHF TRBV6-5 13
CASSESDFRTGELFF TRBV2 15
CASSYSPPSGVYNEQFF TRBV6-2/TRBV6-3 17
CAWILVAEAFF TRBV30 11
CASSRYSNQPQHF TRBV9 13
CASRSRDRGLGTGELFF TRBV12-2 17
CASIPSLAASYEQYF TRBV28 15
CASSADLVGYTF TRBV27 12
CAWSWVGNSNTEAFF TRBV30 15
CASSAVLGATYGYTF TRBV28 15
CASSEQGAVDPGELFF TRBV21-1 16
CASNPGGVANQPQHF TRBV19 15
CASSDRREGYFRTEAFF TRBV7-9 17
CASSHAGRTELFF TRBV4-1 13
CASSLDRGVAFF TRBV7-2 12
CASRSGNQPQHF TRBV27 12
CASSLDRNQPQHF TRBV27 13
CASSRAIGYGYTF TRBV12-3/TRBV12-4 13
CASMSPGPNQPQHF TRBV27 14
CASSPAGLVHEQYF TRBV7-2 14
CASSYWGGEQYF TRBV6-2/TRBV6-3 12
CASSQSGTQEGELFF TRBV4-2 15
CSASNLLASTEAFF TRBV20-1 14
CASSGTRLGNTEAFF TRBV6-5 15
CASSLGALYDGYTF TRBV7-2 14
CASRPTGSREQYF TRBV27 13
CAWSPGDLRPRGNF TRBV30 14
CASSLFTGGNTEAFF TRBV23-1 15